This is a list of T cell receptor beta chains from one sample in a study of CD8 T cells in Susac syndrome. Each CDR3 protein is one row after TCRdb ran MiXCR on the immunoSEQ multiplex PCR reads. The sample holds approximately 110,000 distinct CDR3 sequences; more than 90% are singletons and the top ten take 0.085% to 0.09%. The sample was CD4+ T cells from PBMCs. Receptors originate from a human donor in good health. CDR3s include the opening cysteine and the closing phenylalanine or tryptophan. A D gene is named only where the DNA matches it firmly. Not all rows give a size; the values are once, few, many and, for expanded clones, a class.

d_call,j_call,v_call,cdr3_length,clone_size,cdr3_aa,cdr3_nt
.,TRBJ2-1,TRBV3-1,13,.,CASSQDRLGQWFF,TGTGCCAGCAGCCAAGATAGGCTAGGGCAGTGGTTCTTC
.,TRBJ2-2,TRBV5-1,15,once,CASSPGQLWTGELFF,TGCGCCAGCAGCCCAGGACAGCTATGGACCGGGGAGCTGTTTTTT
.,TRBJ2-3,TRBV5-1,14,.,CASSSSDPTDTQYF,TGCGCCAGCAGCTCATCGGACCCCACAGATACGCAGTATTTT
.,TRBJ1-4,TRBV19,13,.,CASLGGTNEKLFF,TGTGCCAGCCTTGGCGGCACTAATGAAAAACTGTTTTTT
TRBD2,TRBJ2-3,TRBV15,18,.,CATSRTLVTAGVTDTQYF,TGTGCCACCAGCAGGACTCTCGTCACAGCGGGAGTGACAGATACGCAGTATTTT
.,TRBJ2-2,TRBV7-7,15,.,CASSSSEGNTGELFF,TGTGCCAGCAGCTCATCAGAGGGGAACACCGGGGAGCTGTTTTTT
TRBD2,TRBJ2-7,TRBV7-2,14,.,CASSPGLAGGTQYF,TGTGCCAGCAGCCCGGGACTAGCGGGAGGGACGCAGTACTTC
TRBD1,TRBJ1-4,TRBV12-3/TRBV12-4,11,.,CASSTGTGKFF,TGTGCCAGCAGTACCGGGACAGGGAAATTTTTT
.,TRBJ2-7,TRBV2,11,.,CASSEAGTSSF,TGTGCCAGCAGTGAAGCCGGGACCTCAAGCTTC
.,TRBJ2-1,TRBV5-1,16,.,CASSLDATASYNEQFF,TGCGCCAGCAGCTTGGACGCGACCGCGTCCTACAATGAGCAGTTCTTC
.,TRBJ1-2,TRBV20-1,12,.,CSAVQRGYGYTF,TGCAGTGCTGTACAAAGGGGCTATGGCTACACCTTC
.,TRBJ2-6,TRBV20-1,15,.,CSASRGTSGANVLTF,TGCAGTGCTAGTAGGGGGACATCTGGGGCCAACGTCCTGACTTTC
.,TRBJ2-2,TRBV5-1,14,.,CASSLRGNTGELFF,TGCGCCAGCAGCTTGAGGGGCAACACCGGGGAGCTGTTTTTT
TRBD1,TRBJ2-6,TRBV7-9,19,.,CASSLTQGQGWYGANVLTF,TGTGCCAGCAGCTTAACACAGGGACAGGGGTGGTATGGGGCCAACGTCCTGACTTTC
.,TRBJ1-1,TRBV18,15,.,CASSPQRGKNTEAFF,TGTGCCAGCTCACCACAAAGGGGCAAGAACACTGAAGCTTTCTTT
TRBD2,TRBJ2-5,TRBV12-3/TRBV12-4,15,.,CASSAPSGREETQYF,TGTGCCAGCAGTGCCCCTAGCGGGAGGGAAGAGACCCAGTACTTC
TRBD1,TRBJ1-5,TRBV6-2/TRBV6-3,16,once,CASRTTGTGGNQPQHF,TGTGCCAGCAGGACAACCGGGACAGGAGGCAATCAGCCCCAGCATTTT
TRBD2,TRBJ2-1,TRBV20-1,15,once,CSAPGTSGTLYEQFF,TGCAGTGCTCCCGGGACTAGCGGGACCCTCTATGAGCAGTTCTTC
.,TRBJ1-3,TRBV20-1,16,.,CSARTGRLYSGNTIYF,TGCAGTGCTAGAACAGGGAGGCTCTACTCTGGAAACACCATATATTTT
TRBD1,TRBJ1-5,TRBV20-1,14,once,CSAPSGQGDQPQHF,TGCAGTGCTCCCTCTGGACAGGGTGATCAGCCCCAGCATTTT
.,TRBJ2-1,TRBV29-1,15,.,CSARAPGHRGNEQFF,TGCAGCGCACGGGCACCGGGCCATAGGGGGAATGAGCAGTTCTTC
.,TRBJ1-1,TRBV3-1,14,.,CASSQVSGDTEAFF,TGTGCCAGCAGCCAAGTATCAGGGGACACTGAAGCTTTCTTT
.,TRBJ1-1,TRBV10-2,13,.,CASKGTPNTEAFF,TGCGCCAGCAAAGGGACTCCGAACACTGAAGCTTTCTTT
.,TRBJ1-1,TRBV7-2,15,.,CASSSSRQRNTEAFF,TGTGCCAGCAGCTCCTCGCGTCAACGGAACACTGAAGCTTTCTTT
.,TRBJ1-1,TRBV2,15,.,CASTTFGGASTEAFF,TGTGCCAGCACTACTTTCGGGGGGGCGAGCACTGAAGCTTTCTTT